This TCR beta chain comes out of a study of cytomegalovirus exposure and HLA in healthy donors. Findings of the study overall: Researchers counted roughly 150 TCR beta chains as cytomegalovirus-associated. Through in vitro validation, a few CMV-associated chains were shown to be specific for CMV antigens.

The CDR3 has 15 amino acids. From germline, CDR1 is MNHEY and CDR2 SVGAGI. The V and J ends lost 6 bases and 4 bases, in that order; junction bases with no gene match: 12. The repertoire was sequenced with immunoSEQ multiplex PCR; TCRdb's copy has only in-frame clones and lacks some. The repertoire holds 150,000 to 200,000 clones, with around 84% as singletons. Regarding this clone: Its specificity is unknown.

Sample: PBMCs. The origin of this receptor is a man aged 18 to 29 in good health and CMV-seropositive. This chain joins TRBV6-5 and TRBJ2-7, with 7 bases fitting TRBD2. The CDR3 DNA reads TGTGCCAGCAGGGGAGGGCGGGCGACCAAGTACGAGCAGTACTTC. It yields the protein CASRGGRATKYEQYF.